These 20 T cell receptor beta chains were all obtained from the same sample, sequenced in a study of OX40 agonist ivuxolimab in advanced cancers. Clones were sequenced by immunoSEQ multiplex PCR, and TCRdb holds only the in-frame ones, with some missing. The sample holds 79,000 or so clones; roughly 85% are singletons and the top ten take about 0.6%. The sequences come from CD4+ or CD8+ T cells sorted from blood, collected in a trial of the OX40 agonist ivuxolimab. These receptors all stem from an adult with an advanced solid tumor such as melanoma, head and neck, liver or kidney cancer.

This clone was recorded once. The rearrangement links TRBV6-6 to TRBJ2-7, with D possibly called TRBD1 or TRBD2 (5 bases each). CDR3 length: 16 residues. CDR1 and CDR2 from the germline V gene are MNHNY and SVGAGI (reference sequence). Trimming shortened V by 0 bases and J by 3 bases, and 15 bases separated the two germline ends. The CDR3: CASSYSTGTDGYEQYF. The CDR3 DNA sequence: TGTGCCAGCAGTTACTCCACCGGGACCGATGGCTACGAGCAGTACTTC.

The CDR3 nucleotides are TGCGCCAGCAGCACTGTCCGACAGGGCTTCTACAGTCAGCCCCAGCATTTT. Protein product: CASSTVRQGFYSQPQHF. The V and J genes are TRBV4-3 and TRBJ1-5; TRBD1 matches 7 bases. Germline-derived CDR1 and CDR2 are LGHNA and YSLEER. This CDR3 spans 17 amino acids. The trim removed 5 bases at V and 6 bases at J, leaving 16 bases unmatched.

The chain combines TRBV18 with TRBJ1-3; TRBD1 matches 8 bases. Per germline, CDR1 KGHSH and CDR2 LQKENI. The CDR3 contains 15 residues. V lost 5 bases to trimming and J lost 2 bases; unmatched junction nucleotides: 5. CDR3 in amino acids: CASSATDRAGNTIYF. The CDR3 DNA reads as TGTGCCAGCTCAGCCACGGACAGGGCTGGAAACACCATATATTTT.

The V gene is TRBV13, the J gene TRBJ1-1; D might be TRBD1 (5 bases). The germline V and J ends were trimmed by 6 bases and 8 bases, with 19 bases remaining between them. Germline CDR1 PRHDT, CDR2 FYEKMQ (reference sequence). The CDR3 loop spans 14 amino acids. The CDR3 here is CASRWGVRGREAFF. CDR3 nucleotide sequence: TGTGCCAGCAGGTGGGGGGTAAGAGGCCGCGAAGCTTTCTTT.

This chain uses TRBV10-3 with TRBJ1-1; the D is unclear. The ends were cut back, 7 bases at V and 3 bases at J, with 9 bases in the middle. Germline V gives CDR1 ENHRY, CDR2 SYGVKD. This CDR3 is built from 12 residues. CDR3 DNA: TGTGCCATCAAGAAGCACGACACTGAAGCTTTCTTT. Protein sequence: CAIKKHDTEAFF.

The chain has TRBV7-2 and TRBJ2-2; 7 bases fit TRBD1. The ends lost 0 bases at V and 0 bases at J; junction bases unmatched: 16. Germline CDR1 is SGHTA and CDR2 is FQGNSA. The CDR3 consists of 21 residues. The CDR3: CASSLAPTRDSTDSNTGELFF. The DNA of the CDR3 is TGTGCCAGCAGCTTAGCCCCCACCCGGGACAGCACAGACTCGAACACCGGGGAGCTGTTTTTT.

The J gene is TRBJ2-7, the V gene TRBV7-3; 11 nucleotides match TRBD2. V lost 5 bases, J lost 9 bases, and 15 bases stayed unmatched. This CDR3 has 16 residues. Germline V gene lookup returns CDR1 SGHTA and CDR2 FQGTGA. The CDR3 here is CASSQSGTSGRKGQYF. The CDR3 DNA is TGTGCCAGCAGCCAGTCTGGGACTAGCGGAAGAAAAGGGCAGTACTTC.

V usage is TRBV5-4 and J usage is TRBJ1-4; D uncertain. V was trimmed by 5 bases and J by 8 bases, leaving 19 bases between them. CDR1 SGHNT and CDR2 YYREEE come from the germline V gene (reference sequence). The CDR3 is made up of 15 amino acids. This CDR3 reads CASSKVGVTKEKLFF. In DNA, the CDR3 is TGTGCCAGCAGTAAAGTGGGCGTGACGAAGGAAAAACTGTTTTTT.

V and J are TRBV7-7 and TRBJ2-2; perhaps TRBD2 as D (6 bases). Germline V gene lookup returns CDR1 SSHAT and CDR2 FNYEAQ (reference sequence). The CDR3 is 15 amino acids. V was pared by 0 bases and J by 5 bases, with 10 bases between. The CDR3 nucleotides read TGTGCCAGCAGCTTAGCACAGGCGGGGACCGGGGAGCTGTTTTTT. Its protein is CASSLAQAGTGELFF.

The rearrangement links TRBV5-8 to TRBJ2-5, with D perhaps given as TRBD1 or TRBD2 (5 bases each). The CDR3 totals 13 residues. Germline assignment: CDR1 SGHTS and CDR2 YDEGEE. V lost 3 bases and J 5 bases, leaving 11 bases between the germline ends. The CDR3 DNA sequence: TGTGCCAGCAGCTCGGGCAGGGAGGAGACCCAGTACTTC. Translating it yields CASSSGREETQYF.

This clone was picked up a small number of times. The chain couples TRBV4-1 to TRBJ1-5; D is uncertain. CDR1 is MGHRA and CDR2 is YSYEKL in the germline V gene. V lost 2 bases and J lost 9, with 11 bases in between. This CDR3 comprises 13 residues. CDR3 DNA sequence: TGCGCCAGCAGCCAAATAACATCCTCGCCCCAGCATTTT. This encodes CASSQITSSPQHF.

This chain links TRBV5-1 with TRBJ1-6; D uncertain. The germline V gene has CDR1 SGHRS and CDR2 YFSETQ. The V and J ends lost 0 bases and 9 bases respectively, with 16 bases between them. The CDR3 sequence is 16 residues long. The CDR3 region has the DNA TGCGCCAGCAGCTTGGATTGGGTTGGGGATTCTTCACCCCTCCACTTT. This sequence encodes CASSLDWVGDSSPLHF.

This chain uses TRBV5-1 with TRBJ2-3, with 10 bases aligning to TRBD2. Unmatched junction bases numbered 17, after V lost 2 bases and J lost 2 bases. CDR3 size: 20 residues. Germline loops: CDR1 SGHRS, CDR2 YFSETQ. As DNA, the CDR3 is TGCGCCAGCAGCTTAGGTCTGTTTAGCGGGGGGCCGACTTTCACAGATACGCAGTATTTT. Translated: CASSLGLFSGGPTFTDTQYF.

The rearrangement links TRBV6-5 to TRBJ2-3, with D possibly TRBD1 on 5 matching bases. The CDR3 consists of 16 residues. V was pared by 2 bases and J by 0 bases, with 12 bases between. In germline, CDR1 is MNHEY, CDR2 SVGAGI. The CDR3 nucleotides are TGTGCCAGCAGTTACACCCCCCAGGGAAGCACAGATACGCAGTATTTT. Translation gives CASSYTPQGSTDTQYF.

The CDR3 region has the DNA TGTGCCAGCAGAGACAGGGGGCTATCTGGAAACACCATATATTTT. It is translated as CASRDRGLSGNTIYF. The J gene is TRBJ1-3, the V gene TRBV6-6, with 10 bases that match TRBD1. The CDR3 is 15 residues long. Germline assignment: CDR1 MNHNY and CDR2 SVGAGI (reference sequence). Trimming cost V 6 bases and J 1 base; bases outside gene matches: 3.

The chain combines TRBV5-1 with TRBJ2-3; D is tentatively TRBD1 or TRBD2 (5 bases each). Germline V gene data show CDR1 as SGHRS and CDR2 as YFSETQ. This CDR3 contains 16 residues. The ends were cut back, 4 bases at V and 1 base at J, with 16 bases in the middle. This CDR3 is CASSADGAQGTDTQYF. The CDR3, as DNA: TGCGCCAGCAGCGCGGACGGGGCTCAGGGCACAGATACGCAGTATTTT.

As for this clone: One end of the junction fails to match germline, which may point to a read error. The chain joins TRBV7-7 to TRBJ2-7; TRBD2 matches 7 bases. The CDR3 consists of 15 residues. Germline-derived CDR1 and CDR2 are SSHAT and FNYEAQ (reference sequence). CDR3 residues: CASSLGPAGIYEQYF. DNA of the CDR3: TGTGCTAGCAGCTTAGGCCCAGCGGGGATCTACGAGCAGTACTTC.

DNA of the CDR3: TGTGCCAGCAGCGCCGGACACGCCTCCTACAATGAGCAGTTCTTC. Its translation is CASSAGHASYNEQFF. The rearrangement joins TRBV9 to TRBJ2-1, with a weak D call TRBD1 (5 bases). The V gene's germline CDR1 is SGDLS and CDR2 YYNGEE. Trimming cost V 3 bases and J 0 bases, with 10 bases left between them. The CDR3 sequence is 15 residues long.

J is TRBJ2-5 and V is TRBV20-1; D is ambiguous. This CDR3 spans 11 amino acids. Trimming cost V 4 bases and J 2 bases, with 5 bases left between them. Germline CDR1 DFQATT, CDR2 SNEGSKA (reference sequence). The CDR3 is CSAKQQETQYF. The CDR3 nucleotides are TGCAGTGCTAAACAGCAAGAGACCCAGTACTTC.

The CDR3 DNA reads TGCGCCAGCAGCCAAGAGGCTGATAGGGGCAATTCACCCCTCCACTTT. Translation gives CASSQEADRGNSPLHF. V and J are TRBV4-3 and TRBJ1-6, with D possibly matching TRBD1 (5 bases). V was clipped by 0 bases and J by 7 bases, with 13 bases between them. CDR1 is LGHNA, CDR2 YSLEER, per germline. The length of the CDR3 is 16 residues.